This T cell receptor (beta chain) comes out of a study of blood T cells in healthy people across ages. General study results and limits: Per-million-T-cell TCR beta diversity fell roughly linearly with age.

The CDR3 is made up of 14 amino acids. The V and J ends lost 4 bases and 0 bases respectively, with 7 bases between them. For the second PCR, which ran for about 6 to 11 cycles, a sample-barcoded 5' primer and a J-beta primer mix were used. TCRdb re-analysed the 5' RACE reads in MiXCR, keeping a single row per CDR3 protein. The table has 800,000 to 950,000 distinct CDR3 sequences, about 34% seen once. Regarding this clonotype: Its target is not known.

The sequenced sample consisted of blood. This sequence was found in a man between 18 and 35 years old in good health. The V call is TRBV12-3 or TRBV12-4, the J call TRBJ1-5; no definite D call. CDR3 region: CASSWEYSNQPQHF. The CDR3 coding sequence is TGTGCCAGCAGTTGGGAATATAGCAATCAGCCCCAGCATTTT.